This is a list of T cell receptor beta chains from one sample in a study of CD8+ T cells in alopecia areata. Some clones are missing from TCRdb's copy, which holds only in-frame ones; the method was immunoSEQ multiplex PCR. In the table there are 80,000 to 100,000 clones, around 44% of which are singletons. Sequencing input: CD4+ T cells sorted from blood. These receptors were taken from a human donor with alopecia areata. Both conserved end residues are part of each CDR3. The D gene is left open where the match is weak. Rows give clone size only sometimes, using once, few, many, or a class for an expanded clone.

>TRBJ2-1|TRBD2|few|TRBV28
CASSSSGNEQFF
TGTGCCAGCAGCTCTAGCGGCAATGAGCAGTTCTTC
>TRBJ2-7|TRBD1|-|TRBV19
CASSSTGQKPLYEQYF
TGTGCCAGTAGTAGCACGGGACAGAAGCCCCTCTACGAGCAGTACTTC
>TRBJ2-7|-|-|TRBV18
CASSPSGVDEQYF
TGTGCCAGCTCCCCGTCGGGGGTCGACGAGCAGTACTTC
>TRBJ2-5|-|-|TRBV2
CASLLDKGETQYF
TGTGCCAGCTTATTAGATAAAGGGGAGACCCAGTACTTC
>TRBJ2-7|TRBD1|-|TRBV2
CASSRTGDEQYF
TGTGCCAGCAGCCGGACAGGGGACGAGCAGTACTTC
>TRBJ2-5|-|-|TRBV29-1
CSVVSGGETQYF
TGCAGCGTTGTTTCCGGGGGCGAGACCCAGTACTTC
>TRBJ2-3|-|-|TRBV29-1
CSVAGLSSTDTQYF
TGCAGCGTGGCGGGGCTCTCCTCCACAGATACGCAGTATTTT
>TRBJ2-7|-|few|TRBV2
CASSQGDGTYEQYF
TGTGCCAGCAGTCAAGGGGACGGTACCTACGAGCAGTACTTC
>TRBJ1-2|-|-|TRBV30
CAWSQDTNYGYTF
TGTGCCTGGAGTCAGGATACTAACTATGGCTACACCTTC
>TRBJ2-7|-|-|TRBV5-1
CASSHRQNYEQYF
TGCGCCAGCAGCCATCGGCAGAACTACGAGCAGTACTTC
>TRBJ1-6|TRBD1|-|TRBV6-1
CASSEQDRRSPLHF
TGTGCCAGCAGTGAACAGGACAGGCGATCACCCCTCCACTTT
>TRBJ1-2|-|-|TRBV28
CASSLSSGGYTF
TGTGCCAGCAGTTTATCATCGGGAGGCTACACCTTC
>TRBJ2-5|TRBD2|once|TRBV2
CASSDGGGARETQYF
TGTGCCAGCAGTGATGGCGGGGGGGCTCGAGAGACCCAGTACTTC
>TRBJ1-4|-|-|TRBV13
CASSGFGEKLFF
TGTGCCAGCAGCGGATTCGGCGAAAAACTGTTTTTT
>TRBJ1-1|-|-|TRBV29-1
CSVERQTNTEAFF
TGCAGCGTTGAACGGCAAACGAACACTGAAGCTTTCTTT
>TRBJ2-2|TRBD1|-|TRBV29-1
CSASRGGTGTGELFF
TGCAGCGCATCTCGAGGGGGCACGGGCACCGGGGAGCTGTTTTTT
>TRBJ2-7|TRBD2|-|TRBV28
CASSPGLAGSEQYF
TGTGCCAGCAGCCCCGGACTAGCGGGATCCGAGCAGTACTTC
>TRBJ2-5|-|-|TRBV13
CASSLLEGGPQETQYF
TGTGCCAGCAGCCTTTTGGAGGGGGGTCCCCAAGAGACCCAGTACTTC
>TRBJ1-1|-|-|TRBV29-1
CRITSVEAFF
TGCAGGATCACTTCAGTGGAAGCTTTCTTT
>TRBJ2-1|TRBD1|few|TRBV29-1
CSGGQGITYNEQFF
TGCAGCGGGGGACAGGGGATAACCTACAATGAGCAGTTCTTC
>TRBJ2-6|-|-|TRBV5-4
CASSLEDLVGANVLTF
TGTGCCAGCAGCTTGGAGGACTTGGTCGGGGCCAACGTCCTGACTTTC
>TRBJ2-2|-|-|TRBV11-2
CASSSSRAGELFF
TGTGCCAGCAGCTCCTCTCGGGCCGGGGAGCTGTTTTTT
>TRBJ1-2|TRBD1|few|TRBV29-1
CSVSLHVGTGYGYTF
TGCAGCGTGAGCCTGCACGTCGGGACAGGGTATGGCTACACCTTC
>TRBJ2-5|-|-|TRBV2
CASSEASARQYF
TGTGCCAGCAGTGAAGCATCAGCGAGACAGTACTTC
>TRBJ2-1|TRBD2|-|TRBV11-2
CASSGGTSGSNEQFF
TGTGCCAGCAGCGGCGGGACTAGCGGGAGCAATGAGCAGTTCTTC
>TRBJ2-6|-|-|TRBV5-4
CASSEGISGANVLTF
TGTGCCAGCAGCGAGGGGATCTCTGGGGCCAACGTCCTGACTTTC
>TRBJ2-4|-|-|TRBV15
CATSTNLAKNIQYF
TGTGCCACCAGCACGAATCTAGCCAAAAACATTCAGTACTTC
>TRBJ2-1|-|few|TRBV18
CASSPPSSFEQFF
TGTGCCAGCTCACCACCCAGCAGCTTTGAGCAGTTCTTC
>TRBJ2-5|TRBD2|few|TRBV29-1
CSVGLAVQETQYF
TGCAGCGTTGGTCTAGCGGTCCAAGAGACCCAGTACTTC
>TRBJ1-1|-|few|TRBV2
CASTFSVNTEAFF
TGTGCCAGCACCTTCTCGGTGAACACTGAAGCTTTCTTT
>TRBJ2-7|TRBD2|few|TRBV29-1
CSVGGVYDQASYEQYF
TGCAGCGTCGGGGGGGTCTATGACCAAGCCTCCTACGAGCAGTACTTC
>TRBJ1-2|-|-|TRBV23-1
CASSQSIPRERLNYGYTF
TGCGCCAGCAGTCAATCAATCCCCAGGGAGAGGCTTAACTATGGCTACACCTTC
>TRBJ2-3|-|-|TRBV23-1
CASSQNREKNTDTQYF
TGCGCCAGCAGTCAAAACAGAGAAAAGAACACAGATACGCAGTATTTT
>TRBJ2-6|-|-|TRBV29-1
CSVLTRDQDSGANVLTF
TGCAGCGTATTAACTCGGGACCAAGACTCTGGGGCCAACGTCCTGACTTTC
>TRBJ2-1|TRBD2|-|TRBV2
CASLGLAGFNEQFF
TGTGCAAGCTTGGGACTAGCGGGTTTCAATGAGCAGTTCTTC
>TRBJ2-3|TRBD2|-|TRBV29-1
CSTSGGSTDTQYF
TGCAGCACCTCCGGGGGGAGCACAGATACGCAGTATTTT
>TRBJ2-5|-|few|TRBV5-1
CASSLERQETQYF
TGCGCCAGCAGCTTGGAACGCCAAGAGACCCAGTACTTC
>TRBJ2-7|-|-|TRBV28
CASNRYTYEQYF
TGTGCCAGCAACAGGTACACCTACGAGCAGTACTTC
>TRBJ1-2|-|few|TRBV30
CAWSVLAGYTF
TGTGCCTGGAGTGTGCTGGCTGGCTACACCTTC
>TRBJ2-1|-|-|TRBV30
CAWSELAIEQFF
TGTGCCTGGAGCGAACTAGCTATTGAGCAGTTCTTC
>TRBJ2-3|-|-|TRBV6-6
CASSPRAGTDTQYF
TGTGCCAGCAGTCCCAGGGCAGGAACAGATACGCAGTATTTT
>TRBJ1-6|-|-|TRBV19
CASRSPESPLHF
TGTGCCAGTAGATCTCCAGAGTCACCCCTCCACTTT
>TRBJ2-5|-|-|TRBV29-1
CSVGDFTTGDF
TGCAGCGTTGGGGACTTCACAACCGGCGACTTC
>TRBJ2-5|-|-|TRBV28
CASSGRDINQETQYF
TGTGCCAGCAGTGGTCGGGACATCAACCAAGAGACCCAGTACTTC
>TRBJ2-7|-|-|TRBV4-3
CASSQDSRSSYEQYF
TGCGCCAGCAGCCAAGATAGCCGGTCCTCCTACGAGCAGTACTTC
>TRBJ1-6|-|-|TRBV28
CASSFTGRNSPLHF
TGTGCCAGCAGTTTTACAGGGAGGAATTCACCCCTCCACTTT
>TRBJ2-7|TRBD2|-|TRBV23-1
CASSQNPQREAYEQYF
TGCGCCAGCAGTCAGAATCCCCAGCGGGAGGCCTACGAGCAGTACTTC
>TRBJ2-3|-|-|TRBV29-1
CSVGGRGGDTQYF
TGCAGCGTTGGAGGCAGGGGTGGAGATACGCAGTATTTT
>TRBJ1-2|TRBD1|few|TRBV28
CASSPGQGDTF
TGTGCCAGCAGCCCAGGACAGGGCGACACCTTC
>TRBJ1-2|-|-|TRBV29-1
CSVELVMGYGYTF
TGCAGCGTTGAATTAGTGATGGGCTATGGCTACACCTTC
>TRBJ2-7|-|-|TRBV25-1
CASSGTGTYEQYF
TGTGCCAGCAGTGGGACCGGTACCTACGAGCAGTACTTC
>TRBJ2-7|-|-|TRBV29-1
CSVEGHGYYEQYF
TGCAGCGTTGAAGGTCACGGATACTACGAGCAGTACTTC
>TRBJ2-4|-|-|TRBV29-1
CSVTLAKNIQYF
TGCAGCGTTACTTTAGCCAAAAACATTCAGTACTTC
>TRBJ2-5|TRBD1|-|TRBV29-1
CSARTQGVETQYF
TGCAGCGCCCGAACACAGGGGGTGGAGACCCAGTACTTC
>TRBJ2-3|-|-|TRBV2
CATAGGLPSTDTQYF
TGTGCCACCGCGGGCGGTTTACCTAGCACAGATACGCAGTATTTT
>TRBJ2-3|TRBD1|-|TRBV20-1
CSGTGVHGQYF
TGCAGTGGGACAGGGGTTCATGGGCAGTATTTT
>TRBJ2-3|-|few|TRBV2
CASSGQGSAGVSTQYF
TGTGCCAGCAGCGGACAGGGTTCAGCGGGAGTATCAACGCAGTATTTT
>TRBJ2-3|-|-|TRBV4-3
CASSLNPDGDTQYF
TGCGCCAGCAGCCTCAACCCAGATGGGGATACGCAGTATTTT
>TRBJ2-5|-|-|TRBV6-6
CASSYSTEWETQYF
TGTGCCAGCAGTTACTCCACAGAGTGGGAGACCCAGTACTTC
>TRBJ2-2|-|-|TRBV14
CASSQVTDGELFF
TGTGCCAGCAGCCAAGTAACGGACGGGGAGCTGTTTTTT